The 3 T cell receptor beta chains in this list originate from one sample, sequenced in a study of T cell responses to AZD1222 COVID-19 vaccine. The protocol was immunoSEQ multiplex PCR, while the TCRdb copy is restricted to in-frame clones and leaves out a portion. Of about 180,000 clones detected, roughly 91% appear once; the ten largest clones hold approximately 1.9%. The sample consisted of peripheral blood, taken 28 days after the second AZD1222 dose. These receptors all stem from an adult who received the AZD1222 COVID-19 vaccine.

In the case of this clone: The junction departs from germline at one end; a sequencing error may be responsible. CDR3 region: CASSEDTLGDSGANVLTF. CDR3 DNA: TGCGCCAGCAGCGAAGACACCCTGGGGGACTCTGGGGCCAACGTCCTGACTTTC. The chain uses TRBV4-3 and TRBJ2-6; D might be TRBD1 or TRBD2, each matching 5 bases. The length of the CDR3 is 18 residues. From germline, CDR1 is LGHNA and CDR2 YSLEER.

The V and J genes are TRBV2 and TRBJ2-2; the match to TRBD1 covers 10 bases. The length of the CDR3 is 15 residues. Germline V gene sequence: CDR1 SNHLY, CDR2 FYNNEI. V was pared by 6 bases and J by 8 bases, with 9 bases of the junction left unmatched. CDR3 sequence reads: CASRSGTGAAGELFF. CDR3 coding DNA: TGTGCCAGCAGATCCGGGACAGGGGCTGCGGGGGAGCTGTTTTTT.

This rearrangement joins TRBV3-1 (or the pseudogene TRBV3-2) to TRBJ2-7; TRBD2 aligns across 8 bases. The J segment lost 1 base and the V segment lost 1 base, leaving 3 bases of the junction unmatched. The CDR3 has 15 amino acids. In germline, CDR1 is LGHDT, CDR2 YNNKEL (reference sequence). CDR3 sequence reads: CASSQVASGSYEQYF. CDR3 bases: TGTGCCAGCAGCCAAGTGGCTAGCGGGTCCTACGAGCAGTACTTC.